The 11 T cell receptor beta chains presented below share a single source sample, sequenced in a study of blood T cell repertoires in COVID-19. Sequenced by immunoSEQ multiplex PCR; TCRdb stores in-frame clones only, minus some. The sample records a few hundred thousand clones, 80% to 90% being singletons. Sequencing was done on a sample of peripheral blood. The receptor source for this set is a woman aged 40 to 50 who had recovered from COVID-19.

The chain has TRBV7-6 and TRBJ2-3; 7 bases fit TRBD2. V dropped 2 bases and J dropped 1; count of bases not matched to a gene: 6. CDR1 and CDR2 from the germline V gene are SGHVS and FNYEAQ. The CDR3 loop spans 16 amino acids. CDR3 bases: TGTGCCAGCAGCTTAACCCCAGCGGGGCGCACAGATACGCAGTATTTT. Translating gives CASSLTPAGRTDTQYF.

This clone was seen only once. V gene TRBV5-1 combines with J gene TRBJ1-4; no clear D gene. Germline V gene data show CDR1 as SGHRS and CDR2 as YFSETQ. This CDR3 comprises 14 residues. The V end was cut by 1 base, the J end by 6 bases, with 10 bases between. CDR3 nucleotides: TGCGCCAGCAGCTTGTTTGACCGGGATGAAAAACTGTTTTTT. This codes for CASSLFDRDEKLFF. Complete variable domain (other parts from reference TRBV5-1 and TRBJ1-4): KAGVTQTPRYLIKTRGQQVTLSCSPISGHRSVSWYQQTPGQGLQFLFEYFSETQRNKGNFPGRFSGRQFSNSRSEMNVSTLELGDSALYLCASSLFDRDEKLFFGSGTQLSVL.

The rearrangement uses TRBV11-3 and TRBJ1-2; unclear D gene. Germline CDR1 SGHNT, CDR2 YENEEA. V was cut by 0 bases and J by 12 bases, with 11 bases left in between. CDR3 length: 12 amino acids. CDR3 coding DNA: TGTGCCAGCAGCTTAGATCTCGGCGGAGACACCTTC. Protein: CASSLDLGGDTF.

The chain is built from TRBV5-4 and TRBJ1-2; maybe TRBD1 (6 bases). CDR1 is SGHNT, CDR2 YYREEE, per germline (reference sequence). The CDR3 contains 14 residues. The V and J ends lost 1 base and 7 bases respectively, with 14 bases between them. The CDR3 nucleotides read TGTGCCAGCAGCTTGCCGGGGGGCGCGGGTGGCTACACCTTC. It encodes CASSLPGGAGGYTF.

V and J are TRBV5-5 and TRBJ1-6, with a possible D match to TRBD1 (5 bases). This CDR3 has 16 amino acids. The V gene's germline CDR1 is SGHKS and CDR2 YYEKEE (reference sequence). V was trimmed by 0 bases and J by 5 bases, leaving 12 bases between them. In DNA, the CDR3 is TGTGCCAGCAGCTTGGAGTACAGGACTAATAATTCACCCCTCCACTTT. Its protein product is CASSLEYRTNNSPLHF.

The genes are TRBV3-1 (or the pseudogene TRBV3-2) and TRBJ2-7; the D is unclear. Trimming stripped 2 bases from V and 7 bases from J, with 9 bases between. CDR1 and CDR2 (germline): LGHDT, YNNKEL (reference sequence). CDR3 length: 12 residues. The CDR3 reads CASSQSLREQYF. The CDR3 bases are TGTGCCAGCAGCCAAAGCTTGAGGGAGCAGTACTTC.

This chain connects TRBV6-6 to TRBJ1-3, with D tentatively TRBD1 (5 bases). The CDR3 has 16 amino acids. V lost 10 bases to trimming and J lost 2 bases, with 21 bases between them. The germline V gene encodes CDR1 MNHNY and CDR2 SVGAGI (reference sequence). The CDR3 reads CATNPSPGMAGNTIYF. CDR3 nucleotide sequence: TGTGCCACCAACCCTTCCCCAGGGATGGCTGGAAACACCATATATTTT.

This clone appeared a few times. The V gene is TRBV12-5, the J gene TRBJ2-1, with 7 positions matching TRBD1. CDR1 is LGHNT, CDR2 FRNRAP, per germline. Unmatched junction bases numbered 9, after V lost 5 bases and J lost 8 bases. CDR3 length equals 14 residues. The CDR3 loop is CASGPTGYAHEQFF. The DNA for the CDR3 is TGTGCTAGTGGTCCGACAGGGTATGCCCATGAGCAGTTCTTC.

The rearrangement links TRBV7-8 to TRBJ1-1; no firm D call. The V end lost 5 bases, the J end lost 5 bases, and 15 bases lay between the germline ends. The CDR3 runs 14 residues. Germline V gene data show CDR1 as SGHVS and CDR2 as FQNEAQ. DNA for the CDR3: TGTGCCAGCAGCGCTACCCCGGGTTTTACTGAAGCTTTCTTT. This gives the protein CASSATPGFTEAFF.

The V gene is TRBV5-5, the J gene TRBJ2-7; the D gene is possibly TRBD1 (6 bases). CDR1 is SGHKS and CDR2 is YYEKEE in the germline V gene (reference sequence). CDR3 length: 17 amino acids. Deletions cut 2 bases from V and 2 bases from J, with 20 bases between. In DNA form, the CDR3 reads TGTGCCAGCAGCTTTTTGCCAACGCCGACAGGTCCCTACGAGCAGTACTTC. It yields the protein CASSFLPTPTGPYEQYF.

The V and J genes are TRBV9 and TRBJ2-4; a possible D gene is TRBD2 (5 bases). Germline V gene lookup returns CDR1 SGDLS and CDR2 YYNGEE. V was trimmed by 0 bases and J by 12 bases, leaving 13 bases between them. This CDR3 has 13 amino acids. The CDR3 reads CASSVEDSPAQYF. Here the CDR3 DNA reads TGTGCCAGCAGCGTAGAGGACTCCCCGGCTCAGTACTTC.